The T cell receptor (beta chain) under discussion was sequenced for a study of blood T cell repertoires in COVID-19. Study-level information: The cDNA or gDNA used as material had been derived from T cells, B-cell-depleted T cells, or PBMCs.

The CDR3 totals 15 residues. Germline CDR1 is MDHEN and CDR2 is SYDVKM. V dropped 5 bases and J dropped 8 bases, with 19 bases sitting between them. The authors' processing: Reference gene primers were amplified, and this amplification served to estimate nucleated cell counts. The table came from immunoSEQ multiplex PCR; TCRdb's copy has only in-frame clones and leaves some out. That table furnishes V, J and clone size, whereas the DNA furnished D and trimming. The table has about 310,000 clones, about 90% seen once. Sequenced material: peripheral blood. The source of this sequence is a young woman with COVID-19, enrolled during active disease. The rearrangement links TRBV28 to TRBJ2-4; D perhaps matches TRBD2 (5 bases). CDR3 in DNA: TGTGCCAGCAGTGATCCCCCCCCGTCCGGGGACATTCAGTACTTC. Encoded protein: CASSDPPPSGDIQYF.